This T cell receptor (beta chain) was recorded in a study of T cell repertoires and leukemia-associated antigens. The overall study: Roughly 16 million effective reads came from all samples combined.

As to this clonotype: As yet, its antigen is unknown.

MiXCR, applied by TCRdb to the 5' RACE reads, yields one record per CDR3 protein. The sample lists about 11,000 distinct CDR3 sequences, 42% occurring once. Trimming left V 5 bases short and J 6 bases short, with 17 bases between. The CDR3 runs to 15 residues. Germline CDR1 SGHTA, CDR2 FQGNSA. V gene TRBV7-2 combines with J gene TRBJ1-5, with no clear D. Specimen: CD3+ T cells sorted from blood and cultured. This receptor was identified in a female donor in good health. DNA for the CDR3: TGTGCCAGCAGCAGCTTTATCGGATATGTTCAGCCCCAGCATTTT. Its protein is CASSSFIGYVQPQHF.